This record looks at one T cell receptor (beta chain) sequence and its context. This record belongs to a study of blood T cell repertoires in COVID-19. Study information: Sites across the United States, Italy and Spain contributed samples from acute and convalescent COVID-19.

Seattle enrolled patients during active infection and tracked them longitudinally. In the source study's methods: Reference gene primer amplification in the assay estimated nucleated cell counts. The repertoire was sequenced with immunoSEQ multiplex PCR; TCRdb's copy has only in-frame clones and lacks some. V and J calls and clone size are those listed in that table; D and trimming were worked out from the DNA. The sample shows 150,000 to 200,000 clones, 79% of them seen only once. This TCR came from a woman in her sixties or seventies with COVID-19, enrolled during active disease. Sequencing was done on a sample of peripheral blood.

The chain's CDR3 is CASSTRTGMVTDTQYF. CDR3 in DNA: TGTGCCAGCAGCACCCGGACAGGGATGGTCACAGATACGCAGTATTTT. This chain uses TRBV11-2 with TRBJ2-3, with 8 nucleotides matching TRBD1. The germline V gene encodes CDR1 SGHAT and CDR2 FQNNGV. The trim removed 5 bases at V and 2 bases at J, leaving 9 bases unmatched. This CDR3 spans 16 amino acids.